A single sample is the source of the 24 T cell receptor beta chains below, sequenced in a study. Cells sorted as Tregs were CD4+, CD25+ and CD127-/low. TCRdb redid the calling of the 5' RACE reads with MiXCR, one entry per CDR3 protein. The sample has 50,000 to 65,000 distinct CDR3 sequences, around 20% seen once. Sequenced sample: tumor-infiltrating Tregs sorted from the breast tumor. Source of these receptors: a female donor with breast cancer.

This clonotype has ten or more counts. CDR3 DNA sequence: TGCGCCAGCCGACTGAAAGAGACCCAGTACTTC. Translated, it gives CASRLKETQYF. The genes are TRBV5-1 and TRBJ2-5; D gene uncertain. The CDR3 extends over 11 amino acids. The V end lost 7 bases, the J end lost 3 bases, and 7 bases lay between the germline ends. CDR1 is SGHRS and CDR2 is YFSETQ in the germline V gene. The whole variable domain, remainder taken from reference TRBV5-1 and TRBJ2-5, is KAGVTQTPRYLIKTRGQQVTLSCSPISGHRSVSWYQQTPGQGLQFLFEYFSETQRNKGNFPGRFSGRQFSNSRSEMNVSTLELGDSALYLCASRLKETQYFGPGTRLLVL.

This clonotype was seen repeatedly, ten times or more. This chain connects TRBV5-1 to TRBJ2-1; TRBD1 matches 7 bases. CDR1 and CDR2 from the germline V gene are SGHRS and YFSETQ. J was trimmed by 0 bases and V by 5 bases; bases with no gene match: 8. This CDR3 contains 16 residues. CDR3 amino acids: CASRQSTGASYNEQFF. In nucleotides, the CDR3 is TGCGCCAGCAGACAGTCAACAGGGGCCTCCTACAATGAGCAGTTCTTC.

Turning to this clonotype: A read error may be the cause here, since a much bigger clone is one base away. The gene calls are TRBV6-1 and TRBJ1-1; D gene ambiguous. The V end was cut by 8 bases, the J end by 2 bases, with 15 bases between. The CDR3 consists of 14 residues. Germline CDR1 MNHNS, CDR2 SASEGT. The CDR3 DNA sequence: TGTGCCAGCGGTACCCACGTACTCAACACTGAAGCTTTCTTT. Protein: CASGTHVLNTEAFF.

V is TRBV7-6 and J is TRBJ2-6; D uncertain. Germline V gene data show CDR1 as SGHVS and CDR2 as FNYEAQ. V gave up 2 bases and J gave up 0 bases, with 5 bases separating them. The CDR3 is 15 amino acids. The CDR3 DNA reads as TGTGCCAGCAGCTTATGGGTCTCTGGGGCCAACGTCCTGACTTTC. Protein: CASSLWVSGANVLTF. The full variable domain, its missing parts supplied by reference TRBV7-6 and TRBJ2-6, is GAGVSQSPRYKVTKRGQDVALRCDPISGHVSLYWYRQALGQGPEFLTYFNYEAQQDKSGLPNDRFSAERPEGSISTLTIQRTEQRDSAMYRCASSLWVSGANVLTFGAGSRLTVL.

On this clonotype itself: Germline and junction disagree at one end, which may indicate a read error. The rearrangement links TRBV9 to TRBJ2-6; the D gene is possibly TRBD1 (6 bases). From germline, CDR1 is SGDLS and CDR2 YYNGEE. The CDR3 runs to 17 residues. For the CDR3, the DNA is TGTGCCAGCAGCCCCCGCAGGGGTGGCTCTGGGGCCAACGTCCTGGCTTTC. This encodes CASSPRRGGSGANVLAF.

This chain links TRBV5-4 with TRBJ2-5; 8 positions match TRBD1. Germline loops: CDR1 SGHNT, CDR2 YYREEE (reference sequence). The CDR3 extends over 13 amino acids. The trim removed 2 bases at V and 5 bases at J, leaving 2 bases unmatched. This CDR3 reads CASSFDRGETQYF. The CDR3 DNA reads TGTGCCAGCAGCTTTGACAGGGGTGAGACCCAGTACTTC.

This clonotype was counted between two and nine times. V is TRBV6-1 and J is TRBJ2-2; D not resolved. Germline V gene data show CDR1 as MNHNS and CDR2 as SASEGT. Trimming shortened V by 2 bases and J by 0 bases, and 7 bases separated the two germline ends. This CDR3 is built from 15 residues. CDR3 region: CASSELDANTGELFF. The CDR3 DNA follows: TGTGCCAGCAGTGAACTGGACGCGAACACCGGGGAGCTGTTTTTT.

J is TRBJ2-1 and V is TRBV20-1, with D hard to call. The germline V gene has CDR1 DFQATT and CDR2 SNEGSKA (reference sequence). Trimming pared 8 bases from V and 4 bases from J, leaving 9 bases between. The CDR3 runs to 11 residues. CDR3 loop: CSTALYNEQFF. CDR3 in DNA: TGCAGTACAGCCTTGTACAATGAGCAGTTCTTC.

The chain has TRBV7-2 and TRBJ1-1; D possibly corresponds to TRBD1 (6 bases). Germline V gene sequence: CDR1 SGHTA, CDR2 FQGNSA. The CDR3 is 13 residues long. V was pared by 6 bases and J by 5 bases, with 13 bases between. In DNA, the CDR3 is TGTGCCAGCAGACCCAGGGGCGGAACTGAAGCTTTCTTT. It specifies CASRPRGGTEAFF. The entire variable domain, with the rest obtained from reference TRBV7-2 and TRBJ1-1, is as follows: GAGVSQSPSNKVTEKGKDVELRCDPISGHTALYWYRQSLGQGLEFLIYFQGNSAPDKSGLPSDRFSAERTGGSVSTLTIQRTQQEDSAVYLCASRPRGGTEAFFGQGTRLTVV.

The DNA of the CDR3 is TGTGCCAGCAGCGTATTAGCCAGGGACGCTGAAGCTTTCTTT. This codes for CASSVLARDAEAFF. The chain joins TRBV9 to TRBJ1-1; maybe TRBD1 (5 bases). The length of the CDR3 is 14 residues. V was clipped by 1 base and J by 6 bases, with 13 bases between them. Germline V gives CDR1 SGDLS, CDR2 YYNGEE. The entire variable domain, with the rest obtained from reference TRBV9 and TRBJ1-1, is as follows: DSGVTQTPKHLITATGQRVTLRCSPRSGDLSVYWYQQSLDQGLQFLIQYYNGEERAKGNILERFSAQQFPDLHSELNLSSLELGDSALYFCASSVLARDAEAFFGQGTRLTVV.

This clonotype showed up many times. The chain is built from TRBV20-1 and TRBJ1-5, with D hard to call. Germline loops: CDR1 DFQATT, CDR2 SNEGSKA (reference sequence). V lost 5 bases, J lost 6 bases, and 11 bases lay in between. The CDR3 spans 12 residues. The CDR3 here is CSAAPLGQPQHF. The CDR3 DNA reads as TGCAGTGCTGCACCCCTCGGTCAGCCCCAGCATTTT.

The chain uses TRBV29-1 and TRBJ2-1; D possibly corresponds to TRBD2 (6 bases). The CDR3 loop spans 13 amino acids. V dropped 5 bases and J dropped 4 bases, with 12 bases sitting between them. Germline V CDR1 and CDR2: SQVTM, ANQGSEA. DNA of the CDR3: TGCAGCGTTAGTCGGGGGTATTACAATGAGCAGTTCTTC. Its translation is CSVSRGYYNEQFF.

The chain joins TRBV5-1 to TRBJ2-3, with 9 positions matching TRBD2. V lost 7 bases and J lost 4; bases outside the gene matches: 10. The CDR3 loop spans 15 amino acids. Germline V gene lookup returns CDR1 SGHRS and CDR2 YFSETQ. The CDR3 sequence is CASGEAGGRADTQYF. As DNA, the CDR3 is TGCGCCAGCGGCGAAGCGGGCGGGAGGGCAGATACGCAGTATTTT.

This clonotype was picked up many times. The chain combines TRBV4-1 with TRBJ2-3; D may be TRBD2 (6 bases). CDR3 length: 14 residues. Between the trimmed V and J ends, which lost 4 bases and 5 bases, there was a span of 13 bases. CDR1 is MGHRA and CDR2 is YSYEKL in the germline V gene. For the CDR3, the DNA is TGCGCCAGCAGCCCGGGAGAAGCGGTAGATACGCAGTATTTT. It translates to CASSPGEAVDTQYF.

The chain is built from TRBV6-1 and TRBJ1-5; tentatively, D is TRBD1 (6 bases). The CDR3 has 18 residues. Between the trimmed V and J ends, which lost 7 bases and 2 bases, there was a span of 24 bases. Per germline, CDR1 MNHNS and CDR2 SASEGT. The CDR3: CASTGGEGGHWGNQPQHF. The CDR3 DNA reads TGTGCCAGCACCGGGGGCGAGGGAGGACACTGGGGCAATCAGCCCCAGCATTTT.

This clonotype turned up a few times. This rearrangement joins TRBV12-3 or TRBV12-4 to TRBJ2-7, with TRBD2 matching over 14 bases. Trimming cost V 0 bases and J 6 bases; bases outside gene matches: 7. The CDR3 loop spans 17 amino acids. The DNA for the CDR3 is TGTGCCAGCAGTTTAGCAGCGGGACTAGCGGGAGAGGGCGAGCAGTACTTC. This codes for CASSLAAGLAGEGEQYF.

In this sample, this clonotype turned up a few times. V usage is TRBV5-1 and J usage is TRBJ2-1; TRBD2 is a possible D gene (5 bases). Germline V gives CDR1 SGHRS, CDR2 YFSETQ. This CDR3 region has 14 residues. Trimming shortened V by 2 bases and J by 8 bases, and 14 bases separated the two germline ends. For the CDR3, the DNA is TGCGCCAGCAGCTTCGGAGGTCAAAGCGATGAGCAGTTCTTC. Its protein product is CASSFGGQSDEQFF.

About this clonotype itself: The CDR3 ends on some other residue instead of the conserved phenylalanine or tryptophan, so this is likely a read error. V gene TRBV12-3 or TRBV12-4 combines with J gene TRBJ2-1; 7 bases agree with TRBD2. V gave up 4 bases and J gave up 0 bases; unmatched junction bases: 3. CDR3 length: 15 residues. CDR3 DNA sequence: TGTGCCAGCAGTTCAGCTAGCGGCTCCTACAATGAGCAGTTCCTC. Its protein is CASSSASGSYNEQFL.

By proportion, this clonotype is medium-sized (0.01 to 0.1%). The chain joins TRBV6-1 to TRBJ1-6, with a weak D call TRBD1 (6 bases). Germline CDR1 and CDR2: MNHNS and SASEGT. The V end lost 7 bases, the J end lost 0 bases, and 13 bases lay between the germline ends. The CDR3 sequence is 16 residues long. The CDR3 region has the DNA TGTGCCAGCACCCAAGACAGGAGCTCCTATAATTCACCCCTCCACTTT. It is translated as CASTQDRSSYNSPLHF.

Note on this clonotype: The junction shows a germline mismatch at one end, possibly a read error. The CDR3 protein is CAGSLALDSEKLFF. The CDR3 region has the DNA TGCGCCGGCAGCTTGGCCTTGGACTCGGAAAAACTGTTTTTT. The J gene is TRBJ1-4, the V gene TRBV5-1; D gene unclear. Germline V CDR1 and CDR2: SGHRS, YFSETQ. This CDR3 is built from 14 residues.

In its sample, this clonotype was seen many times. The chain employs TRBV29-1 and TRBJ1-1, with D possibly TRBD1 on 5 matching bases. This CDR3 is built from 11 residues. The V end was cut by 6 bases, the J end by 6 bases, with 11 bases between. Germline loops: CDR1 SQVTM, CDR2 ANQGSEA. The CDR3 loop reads CSVAQGSEAFF. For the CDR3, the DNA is TGCAGCGTGGCGCAGGGTTCTGAAGCTTTCTTT.

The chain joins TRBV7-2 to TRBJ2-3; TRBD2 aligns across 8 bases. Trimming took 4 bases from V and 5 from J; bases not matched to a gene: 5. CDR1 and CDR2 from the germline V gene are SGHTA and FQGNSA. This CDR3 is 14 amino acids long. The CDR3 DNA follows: TGTGCCAGCAGCTCGGGACTAGTCGTAGATACGCAGTATTTT. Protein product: CASSSGLVVDTQYF.

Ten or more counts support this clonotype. The CDR3 DNA reads as TGTGCCACCTCTAGCGTAGCGGGCGGCTACAATGAGCAGTTCTTC. It translates to CATSSVAGGYNEQFF. The chain has TRBV19 and TRBJ2-1, with 7 bases that match TRBD2. V was pared by 10 bases and J by 3 bases, with 12 bases of the junction left unmatched. CDR1 is LNHDA, CDR2 SQIVND, per germline (reference sequence). The CDR3 runs to 15 residues.

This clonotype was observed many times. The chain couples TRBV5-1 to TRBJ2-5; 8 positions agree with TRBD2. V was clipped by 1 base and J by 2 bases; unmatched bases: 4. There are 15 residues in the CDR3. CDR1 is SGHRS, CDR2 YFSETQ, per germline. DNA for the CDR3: TGCGCCAGCAGCTTGCTAGCGGGTCAACAAGAGACCCAGTACTTC. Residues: CASSLLAGQQETQYF.